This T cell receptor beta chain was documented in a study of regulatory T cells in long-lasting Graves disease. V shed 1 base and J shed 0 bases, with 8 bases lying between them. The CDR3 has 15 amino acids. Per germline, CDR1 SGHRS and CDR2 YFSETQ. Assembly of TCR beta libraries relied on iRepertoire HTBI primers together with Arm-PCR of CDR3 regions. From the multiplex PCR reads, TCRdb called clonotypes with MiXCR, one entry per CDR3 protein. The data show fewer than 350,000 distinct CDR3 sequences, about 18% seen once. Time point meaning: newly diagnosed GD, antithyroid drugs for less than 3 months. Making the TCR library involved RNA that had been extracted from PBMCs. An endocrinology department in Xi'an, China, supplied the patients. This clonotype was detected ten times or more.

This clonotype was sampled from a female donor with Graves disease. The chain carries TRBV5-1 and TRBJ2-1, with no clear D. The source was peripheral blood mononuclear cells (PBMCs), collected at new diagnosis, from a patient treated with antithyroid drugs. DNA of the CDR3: TGCGCCAGCAGCTTGAGCTGGGCCTCCTACAATGAGCAGTTCTTC. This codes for CASSLSWASYNEQFF. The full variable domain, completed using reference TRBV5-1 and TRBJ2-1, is KAGVTQTPRYLIKTRGQQVTLSCSPISGHRSVSWYQQTPGQGLQFLFEYFSETQRNKGNFPGRFSGRQFSNSRSEMNVSTLELGDSALYLCASSLSWASYNEQFFGPGTRLTVL.